The subject of this entry is one T cell receptor (beta chain). Clinical history as reported by participants underpinned cohort assignment. These data originate in a study of blood T cell repertoires in COVID-19. The CDR3 contains 16 residues. V shed 4 bases, J shed 1 base, and the junction held 2 bases outside the gene matches. Germline V gene lookup returns CDR1 KGHDR and CDR2 SFDVKD. Some clones are missing from TCRdb's copy, which holds only in-frame ones; the method was immunoSEQ multiplex PCR. This sample has under 250,000 clones, with roughly nine tenths found just once. The chain couples TRBV24-1 to TRBJ2-2; 10 positions agree with TRBD2. Material for sequencing was PBMCs or T cells enriched from blood (not recorded which). This clonotype was obtained from a woman in her late teens or twenties in a cohort exposed to, infected with or recovered from COVID-19 (not recorded which). This chain's CDR3 is CATSEVAGGNTGELFF. CDR3 nucleotides: TGTGCCACCAGTGAGGTAGCGGGGGGGAACACCGGGGAGCTGTTTTTT.